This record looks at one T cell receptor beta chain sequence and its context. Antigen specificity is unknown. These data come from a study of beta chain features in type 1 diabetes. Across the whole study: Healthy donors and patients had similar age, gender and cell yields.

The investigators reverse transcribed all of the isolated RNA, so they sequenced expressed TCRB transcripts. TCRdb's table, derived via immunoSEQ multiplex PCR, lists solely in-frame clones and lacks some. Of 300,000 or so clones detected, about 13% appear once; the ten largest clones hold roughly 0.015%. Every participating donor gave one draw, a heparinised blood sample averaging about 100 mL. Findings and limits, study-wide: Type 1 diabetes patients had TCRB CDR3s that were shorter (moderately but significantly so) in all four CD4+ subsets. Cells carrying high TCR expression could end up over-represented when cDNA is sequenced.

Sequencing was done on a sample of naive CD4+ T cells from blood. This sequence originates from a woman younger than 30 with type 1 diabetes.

DNA for the CDR3: TGTGCCAGCAGATGGACAGGGAGCTCCTACAATGAGCAGTTCTTC. As protein: CASRWTGSSYNEQFF. This chain uses TRBV5-4 with TRBJ2-1; 8 bases are a match to TRBD1. Looked up from germline, CDR1 is SGHNT and CDR2 is YYREEE (reference sequence). This CDR3 has 15 amino acids. J was trimmed by 0 bases and V by 5 bases; bases with no gene match: 4. Full variable domain (rest looked up from reference TRBV5-4 and TRBJ2-1): ETGVTQSPTHLIKTRGQQVTLRCSSQSGHNTVSWYQQALGQGPQFIFQYYREEENGRGNFPPRFSGLQFPNYSSELNVNALELDDSALYLCASRWTGSSYNEQFFGPGTRLTVL.